The entry below describes one TCR beta chain. Antigen unknown. The entry originates in a study of T cell responses to AZD1222 COVID-19 vaccine. The V gene end was trimmed by 4 bases and the J gene end by 4 bases; junction bases not matched to a gene: 4. The germline CDR1 and CDR2 sequences are SGHVS and FNYEAQ. The CDR3 runs to 15 residues. Libraries were prepared by immunoSEQ multiplex PCR; TCRdb keeps only in-frame clonotypes and omits some of them. This table holds 150,000 to 200,000 clones, about 89% found once. Overall study results and limits: Among those given AZD1222, only six were seropositive at baseline. Spike was spanned by vaccine-associated CD4 TCRs, which were dominant at 160-218 and 743-854. Donors, mostly white British, included more females; clonal diversity was possibly underestimated. Repertoire sampling was restricted to post-peak T cell response timepoints.

The source was peripheral blood, collected on day 0 of MenACWY control vaccination. The genes are TRBV7-6 and TRBJ2-2, with 9 bases identical to TRBD1. The receptor was isolated from an adult in good health. The CDR3 spells CASSSDRGTTGELFF. The CDR3 nucleotides read TGTGCCAGCAGCTCCGACAGGGGGACCACCGGGGAGCTGTTTTTT.